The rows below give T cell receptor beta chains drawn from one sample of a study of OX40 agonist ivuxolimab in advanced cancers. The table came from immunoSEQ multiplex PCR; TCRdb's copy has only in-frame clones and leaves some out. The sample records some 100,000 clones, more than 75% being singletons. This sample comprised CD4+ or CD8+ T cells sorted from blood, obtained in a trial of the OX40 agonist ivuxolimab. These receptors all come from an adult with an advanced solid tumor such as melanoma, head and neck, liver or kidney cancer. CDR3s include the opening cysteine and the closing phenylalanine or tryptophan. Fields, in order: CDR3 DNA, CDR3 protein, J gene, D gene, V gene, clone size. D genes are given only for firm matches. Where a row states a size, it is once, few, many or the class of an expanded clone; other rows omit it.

cdr3_nt: TGTGCCAGCAGCTTGGGACTAGCAGATACGCAGTATTTT
cdr3_aa: CASSLGLADTQYF
j_call: TRBJ2-3
d_call: TRBD2
v_call: TRBV11-2
clone_size: .

cdr3_nt: TGTGCCAGCTCACCTTTGGACCTCTCGTCCCTATATTTT
cdr3_aa: CASSPLDLSSLYF
j_call: TRBJ1-3
d_call: .
v_call: TRBV18
clone_size: .

cdr3_nt: TGTGCCAGCAGTTTGGAACGGACAGGGGCAAATTCACCCCTCCACTTT
cdr3_aa: CASSLERTGANSPLHF
j_call: TRBJ1-6
d_call: TRBD1
v_call: TRBV27
clone_size: once

cdr3_nt: TGTGCCTGGAGCGGGACTAGGCACTACTTGGTCTATGGCTACACCTTC
cdr3_aa: CAWSGTRHYLVYGYTF
j_call: TRBJ1-2
d_call: .
v_call: TRBV30
clone_size: .

cdr3_nt: TGTGCCAGTAGTATGCGGCAGGGGGGATATGGTGAGCAGTTCTTC
cdr3_aa: CASSMRQGGYGEQFF
j_call: TRBJ2-1
d_call: .
v_call: TRBV19
clone_size: .

cdr3_nt: TGTGCCAGCAGGCAGGGAGGCAGGTATGAAGCTTTCTTT
cdr3_aa: CASRQGGRYEAFF
j_call: TRBJ1-1
d_call: .
v_call: TRBV28
clone_size: .

cdr3_nt: TGCGCCAGCAGCCCGGAAGAGACCCAGTACTTC
cdr3_aa: CASSPEETQYF
j_call: TRBJ2-5
d_call: .
v_call: TRBV10-1
clone_size: few

cdr3_nt: TGTGCCAGTAGCCCGAAATACTCTGGAAACACCATATATTTT
cdr3_aa: CASSPKYSGNTIYF
j_call: TRBJ1-3
d_call: .
v_call: TRBV19
clone_size: .

cdr3_nt: TGTGCCAGCACAATAACCAGACAGACCAATCAGCCCCAGCATTTT
cdr3_aa: CASTITRQTNQPQHF
j_call: TRBJ1-5
d_call: .
v_call: TRBV6-6
clone_size: .

cdr3_nt: TGTGCCAGCAGTGAAGTCCTTACCAACGCGAACACCGGGGAGCTGTTTTTT
cdr3_aa: CASSEVLTNANTGELFF
j_call: TRBJ2-2
d_call: .
v_call: TRBV2
clone_size: .

cdr3_nt: TGTGCCAGTAGTCTCGTCCAGTCGAAACTGTTTTTT
cdr3_aa: CASSLVQSKLFF
j_call: TRBJ1-4
d_call: .
v_call: TRBV19
clone_size: .

cdr3_nt: TGTGCCAGCAGTAGATCCGAAGCAGGGTCCAACGTCCTGACTTTC
cdr3_aa: CASSRSEAGSNVLTF
j_call: TRBJ2-6
d_call: .
v_call: TRBV6-1
clone_size: .

cdr3_nt: TGTGCCAGTAGTAACGGGAGGGCCGCTGAGCAGTTCTTC
cdr3_aa: CASSNGRAAEQFF
j_call: TRBJ2-1
d_call: TRBD2
v_call: TRBV19
clone_size: .

cdr3_nt: TGTGCCAGCAACCCTAGCGGGAGGGCCGGGTACGAGCAGTACTTC
cdr3_aa: CASNPSGRAGYEQYF
j_call: TRBJ2-7
d_call: TRBD2
v_call: TRBV11-1
clone_size: .